The entry below gives a single T cell receptor (beta chain) sequence along with its context. Its target is not known. This sample was taken from a study of shared clonotypes between healthy human individuals. Study findings and constraints: Roughly 4.6% of naive CD4 clonotypes were common to several donors. Against clonotypes common to all four donors, non-shared ones had lower generation probabilities.

Sequencing was at deep level. Genomic DNA from each subset was divided evenly over several immunoSEQ plates. Clones were sequenced by immunoSEQ multiplex PCR, and TCRdb holds only the in-frame ones, with some missing. The table records just over 2,000,000 clones, about 95% of them present only once. Positively selected for CCR7, the CD45RO-negative cells used as naive CD8 cells excluded terminally differentiated effector memory CD45RA+ cells. This receptor was obtained from a young man in good health. The sample taken for sequencing was naive CD8+ T cells sorted from blood.

Written as DNA, the CDR3 is TGTGCCAGCAGCTTAGGGTGGGGTAACACTGAAGCTTTCTTT. This translates into CASSLGWGNTEAFF. This chain joins TRBV7-6 and TRBJ1-1, with D unclear. Germline V gene sequence: CDR1 SGHVS, CDR2 FNYEAQ. The CDR3 is made up of 14 amino acids. V lost 1 base to trimming and J lost 2 bases, with 8 bases between them.